The T cell receptor beta chain under discussion was sequenced for a study of metastatic and nonmetastatic thyroid tumors. Study-level background: A comparison of repertoires was made across blood and tumor or nodule tissue from malignant and benign thyroid patients.

Germline CDR1 LNHDA, CDR2 SQIVND (reference sequence). The CDR3 runs to 16 residues. As originally analysed: In papillary thyroid cancer, a distant-metastasis classifier was built using CDR3 differences across clinicopathological groups. TCRdb reprocessed the PCR reads via MiXCR. The V and J calls were not made by the authors but by TCRdb's processing. This table holds 30,000 to 35,000 clones, less than 40% found once. Each patient came to thyroid surgery without any prior treatment (of any kind). Turning to this clone: Its specificity is not known. One end of the junction does not line up with germline, which may come from a read error.

General study results and limits: Reports indicated that malignant thyroid tumors showed significantly higher TCR beta diversity than benign nodules did, in blood and tumor.

The chain is built from TRBV19 and TRBJ2-2; the D gene is possibly TRBD1 (6 bases). The receptor comes from a female donor with papillary thyroid cancer or a benign thyroid nodule (not recorded which). Some clones in this sample may be carry-over from other donors' samples. Sequenced input: tumor tissue. Here the CDR3 reads CASTIHRTVNTGELFF. The CDR3 coding sequence is TGTGCCAGTACTATACACCGGACAGTGAACACCGGGGAGCTGTTTTTT.